The 23 T cell receptor beta chains listed next were all sequenced from one sample in a study of T cell responses to AZD1222 COVID-19 vaccine (dated by TCRdb to the early 2020s). The time point label on this specimen signifies: baseline before first vaccination. Libraries were made using the immunoSEQ multiplex PCR assay. TCRdb limited this immuneACCESS table to in-frame rearrangements with V and J called. A share of clones is missing; checked studies link under half to unresolved V genes, and the rest is unexplained. This sample gives roughly 65,000 clones in total; about 88% of them show up just once. Together, the top ten hold around 7.8% of the sample. Sequencing was performed on peripheral blood, taken on day 0 of AZD1222 vaccination. The receptors shown here come from an adult in good health.

On this clone itself: This same CDR3 is encoded by further DNA sequences in the sample. The chain links TRBV6-1 to TRBJ2-3; TRBD1 agrees at 10 bases. V shed 0 bases, J shed 1 base, and the junction held 1 base outside the gene matches. This CDR3 has 16 amino acids. In germline, CDR1 is MNHNS, CDR2 SASEGT. CDR3: CASSEATGGGTDTQYF. In DNA, the CDR3 is TGTGCCAGCAGTGAAGCGACAGGGGGCGGCACAGATACGCAGTATTTT.

The chain has TRBV6-5 and TRBJ2-7; 7 bases fit TRBD1. The germline V gene encodes CDR1 MNHEY and CDR2 SVGAGI. V shed 5 bases, J shed 7 bases, and the junction held 5 bases outside the gene matches. The CDR3 totals 12 residues. The CDR3 protein is CASSLDRLEQYF. In nucleotides, the CDR3 is TGTGCCAGCAGTCTGGACAGGTTGGAGCAGTACTTC.

The rearrangement uses TRBV19 and TRBJ1-6; weak D call: TRBD1 (5 bases). The ends were cut back, 4 bases at V and 1 base at J, with 8 bases in the middle. CDR1 is LNHDA, CDR2 SQIVND, per germline (reference sequence). This CDR3 has 15 amino acids. DNA for the CDR3: TGTGCCAGTAGTAGCACAGGTTCCTATAATTCACCCCTCCACTTT. It specifies CASSSTGSYNSPLHF. Based on the CDR3 plus reference TRBV19 and TRBJ1-6, the full variable domain is DGGITQSPKYLFRKEGQNVTLSCEQNLNHDAMYWYRQDPGQGLRLIYYSQIVNDFQKGDIAEGYSVSREKKESFPLTVTSAQKNPTAFYLCASSSTGSYNSPLHFGNGTRLTVT.

The chain carries TRBV5-1 and TRBJ2-7; 9 bases map to TRBD2. The CDR3 spans 15 residues. V gave up 1 base and J gave up 0 bases; unmatched junction bases: 2. The germline V gene has CDR1 SGHRS and CDR2 YFSETQ. The DNA of the CDR3 is TGCGCCAGCAGCTTGCTTAGCGGGAGCTCCTACGAGCAGTACTTC. Translated, it gives CASSLLSGSSYEQYF.

The V and J genes are TRBV18 and TRBJ1-5; 9 nucleotides agree with TRBD1. Unmatched junction bases numbered 5, after V lost 6 bases and J lost 2 bases. The CDR3 consists of 15 residues. Germline CDR1 and CDR2: KGHSH and LQKENI. CDR3 sequence: CASSYGTGRNQPQHF. CDR3 nucleotides: TGTGCCAGCTCCTACGGGACAGGGCGCAATCAGCCCCAGCATTTT. Supplemented by reference TRBV18 and TRBJ1-5, the full variable domain reads NAGVMQNPRHLVRRRGQEARLRCSPMKGHSHVYWYRQLPEEGLKFMVYLQKENIIDESGMPKERFSAEFPKEGPSILRIQQVVRGDSAAYFCASSYGTGRNQPQHFGDGTRLSIL.

This chain joins TRBV18 and TRBJ1-5; 7 bases match TRBD1. Per germline, CDR1 KGHSH and CDR2 LQKENI. CDR3 size: 14 residues. The ends lost 6 bases at V and 4 bases at J; junction bases unmatched: 6. DNA of the CDR3: TGTGCCAGCTCGCCCGGGACAGAGAATCAGCCCCAGCATTTT. Amino acids: CASSPGTENQPQHF. The whole variable domain, remainder taken from reference TRBV18 and TRBJ1-5, is NAGVMQNPRHLVRRRGQEARLRCSPMKGHSHVYWYRQLPEEGLKFMVYLQKENIIDESGMPKERFSAEFPKEGPSILRIQQVVRGDSAAYFCASSPGTENQPQHFGDGTRLSIL.

The chain links TRBV3-1 (or the pseudogene TRBV3-2) to TRBJ1-5, with a weak D call TRBD1 (5 bases). Deletions cut 4 bases from V and 2 bases from J, with 12 bases between. The CDR3 is made up of 15 amino acids. Germline lookup yields CDR1 LGHDT and CDR2 YNNKEL (reference sequence). CDR3 DNA sequence: TGTGCCAGCAGCCCTCAGGGAGGTGGCAATCAGCCCCAGCATTTT. Translation: CASSPQGGGNQPQHF.

This chain uses TRBV12-5 with TRBJ2-7, with D possibly TRBD2 on 6 matching bases. The CDR3 covers 15 residues. CDR1 is LGHNT and CDR2 is FRNRAP in the germline V gene. V shed 2 bases and J shed 3 bases, with 14 bases lying between them. The CDR3 DNA is TGTGCTAGTGGTTTGCAGGACTATGACATCTACGAGCAGTACTTC. It translates to CASGLQDYDIYEQYF.

The V and J genes are TRBV18 and TRBJ1-5, with a tentative D call TRBD1 (5 bases). Per the germline V gene, CDR1 is KGHSH and CDR2 is LQKENI. Between the trimmed V and J ends, which lost 4 bases and 2 bases, there was a span of 12 bases. CDR3 size: 15 residues. CDR3 region: CASSRAGRGNQPQHF. Written as DNA, the CDR3 is TGTGCCAGCTCACGAGCAGGGCGGGGCAATCAGCCCCAGCATTTT.

The chain recombines TRBV7-3 with TRBJ1-2; 7 bases line up with TRBD1. Germline CDR1 and CDR2: SGHTA and FQGTGA. V was pared by 5 bases and J by 4 bases, with 10 bases of the junction left unmatched. The CDR3 is 15 amino acids. CDR3 residues: CASSASGTAVYGYTF. The CDR3 DNA sequence: TGTGCCAGCAGCGCCTCCGGGACAGCCGTCTATGGCTACACCTTC.

V and J are TRBV18 and TRBJ2-3; 14 positions match TRBD2. This CDR3 is 16 amino acids long. Germline loops: CDR1 KGHSH, CDR2 LQKENI. Germline trimming cut 3 bases from V and 4 bases from J; bases unmatched to any gene: 3. The CDR3, as DNA: TGTGCCAGCTCACCCGGGACTAGCGGGAGCCCAGATACGCAGTATTTT. This codes for CASSPGTSGSPDTQYF.

The CDR3 bases are TGTGCCAGCAGTTTATCCCAAGGGATAGGGTCACCCCTCCACTTT. Its translation is CASSLSQGIGSPLHF. J is TRBJ1-6 and V is TRBV27; D not certain. CDR3 length equals 15 residues. Trimming left V 0 bases short and J 10 bases short, with 13 bases between. The germline V gene has CDR1 MNHEY and CDR2 SMNVEV (reference sequence).

As for this clone: Relative to the germline gene, one junction end is altered; a read error may explain this. The V and J genes are TRBV14 and TRBJ2-1; 7 bases match TRBD2. The CDR3 extends over 15 amino acids. CDR1 and CDR2 from the germline V gene are SGHDN and FVKESK. CDR3 protein: CASSQNLGDYTEQFF. CDR3 nucleotides: TGTGCCAGCAGCCAAAATCTGGGGGACTACACTGAGCAGTTCTTC.

V and J are TRBV19 and TRBJ1-1; the D gene is possibly TRBD1 (5 bases). V was shortened by 1 base and J by 5 bases, with 8 bases between the two germline ends. CDR3 size: 13 residues. Germline CDR1 reads LNHDA; CDR2 reads SQIVND (reference sequence). CDR3 in amino acids: CASSIGRATEAFF. CDR3 in DNA: TGTGCCAGTAGTATAGGCAGGGCTACTGAAGCTTTCTTT.

The rearrangement uses TRBV11-2 and TRBJ1-2; 7 bases fit TRBD1. J gave up 6 bases and V 1 base, and 5 bases lay outside the gene matches. Germline CDR1 reads SGHAT; CDR2 reads FQNNGV. The length of the CDR3 is 14 residues. CDR3 DNA sequence: TGTGCCAGCAGCTTAGGACAGGGCTCGGATGGCTACACCTTC. It is translated as CASSLGQGSDGYTF.

This sequence joins TRBV11-2 and TRBJ1-4; D unresolved. CDR3 length: 14 amino acids. V lost 4 bases to trimming and J lost 0 bases, with 6 bases between them. Per germline, CDR1 SGHAT and CDR2 FQNNGV. CDR3 coding DNA: TGTGCCAGCAGCTATTTTTCAACTAATGAAAAACTGTTTTTT. The encoded protein is CASSYFSTNEKLFF.

This clone has just one count. The chain uses TRBV6-1 and TRBJ2-2; 9 positions match TRBD2. The ends lost 2 bases at V and 6 bases at J; junction bases unmatched: 7. Germline V CDR1 and CDR2: MNHNS, SASEGT. The CDR3 contains 16 residues. CDR3 DNA: TGTGCCAGCAGTGAACGACTAGCGGATGGGGCCGGGGAGCTGTTTTTT. Translating gives CASSERLADGAGELFF.

This clone occurred once. V usage is TRBV9 and J usage is TRBJ1-6; D not resolved. The ends were cut back, 1 base at V and 0 bases at J, with 8 bases in the middle. The germline gives CDR1 SGDLS, CDR2 YYNGEE. The CDR3 length is 16 residues. Written as DNA, the CDR3 is TGTGCCAGCAGCGTAACCCAGAGCTCCTATAATTCACCCCTCCACTTT. As protein: CASSVTQSSYNSPLHF. The full variable domain, completed using reference TRBV9 and TRBJ1-6, is DSGVTQTPKHLITATGQRVTLRCSPRSGDLSVYWYQQSLDQGLQFLIQYYNGEERAKGNILERFSAQQFPDLHSELNLSSLELGDSALYFCASSVTQSSYNSPLHFGNGTRLTVT.

The chain recombines TRBV5-4 with TRBJ1-2; no firm D call. V lost 0 bases, J lost 2 bases, and 5 bases lay in between. Germline CDR1 reads SGHNT; CDR2 reads YYREEE (reference sequence). The CDR3 is made up of 13 amino acids. CDR3 sequence: CASSLDRNYGYTF. The CDR3, as DNA: TGTGCCAGCAGCTTGGACAGAAACTATGGCTACACCTTC.

The rearrangement links TRBV6-1 to TRBJ2-1, with 8 bases fitting TRBD2. The CDR3 contains 16 residues. Trimming at V came to 4 bases and at J to 4 bases, leaving 9 bases not matched to a gene. Germline V gene sequence: CDR1 MNHNS, CDR2 SASEGT. CDR3: CASSGGVGRVYNEQFF. CDR3 coding DNA: TGTGCCAGCAGTGGTGGAGTCGGGAGGGTTTACAATGAGCAGTTCTTC.

V and J are TRBV19 and TRBJ2-2, with unresolved D. V was pared by 3 bases and J by 1 base, with 9 bases between. The CDR3 spans 15 residues. Germline V lookup: CDR1 LNHDA, CDR2 SQIVND (reference sequence). The CDR3 bases are TGTGCCAGTAGTATGTCCTCGGAGAACACCGGGGAGCTGTTTTTT. This sequence encodes CASSMSSENTGELFF.

The chain uses TRBV20-1 and TRBJ2-1; no clear D gene. The V end lost 3 bases, the J end lost 4 bases, and 4 bases lay between the germline ends. The CDR3 loop spans 11 amino acids. Germline CDR1 DFQATT, CDR2 SNEGSKA (reference sequence). CDR3 loop: CSASWYNEQFF. DNA for the CDR3: TGCAGTGCTAGTTGGTACAATGAGCAGTTCTTC.

CDR3 residues: CASSLTGGLTEAFF. The DNA of the CDR3 is TGTGCCAGCAGCTTGACAGGGGGCCTAACTGAAGCTTTCTTT. The genes are TRBV7-2 and TRBJ1-1, with TRBD1 matching over 10 bases. Losses at the gene ends were 3 bases for V and 5 bases for J; bases not matched to a gene: 3. This CDR3 spans 14 amino acids. Germline CDR1 and CDR2: SGHTA and FQGNSA.